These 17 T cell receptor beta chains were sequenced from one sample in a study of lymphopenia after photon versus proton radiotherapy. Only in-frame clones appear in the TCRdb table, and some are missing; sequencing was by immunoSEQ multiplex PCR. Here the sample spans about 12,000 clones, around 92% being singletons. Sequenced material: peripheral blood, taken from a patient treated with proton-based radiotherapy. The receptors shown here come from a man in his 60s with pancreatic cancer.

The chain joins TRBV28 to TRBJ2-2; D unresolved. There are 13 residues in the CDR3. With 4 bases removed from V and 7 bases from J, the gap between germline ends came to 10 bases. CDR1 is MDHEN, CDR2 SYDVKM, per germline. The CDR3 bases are TGTGCCAGCAGTTCGCAAAATGACGGGGAGCTGTTTTTT. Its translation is CASSSQNDGELFF.

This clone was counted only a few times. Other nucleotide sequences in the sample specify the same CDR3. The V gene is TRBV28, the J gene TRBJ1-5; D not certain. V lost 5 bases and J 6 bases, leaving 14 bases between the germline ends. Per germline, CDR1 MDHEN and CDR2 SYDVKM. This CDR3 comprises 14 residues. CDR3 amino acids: CASSLPPGTQPQHF. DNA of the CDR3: TGTGCCAGCAGTCTCCCCCCCGGTACTCAGCCCCAGCATTTT.

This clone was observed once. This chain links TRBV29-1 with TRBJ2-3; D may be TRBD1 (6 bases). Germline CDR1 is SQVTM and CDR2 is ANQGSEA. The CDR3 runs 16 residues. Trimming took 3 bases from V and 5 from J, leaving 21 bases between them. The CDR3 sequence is CSVDRQGSRLGDTQYF. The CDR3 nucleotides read TGCAGCGTTGACCGGCAGGGGTCTCGTTTGGGAGATACGCAGTATTTT.

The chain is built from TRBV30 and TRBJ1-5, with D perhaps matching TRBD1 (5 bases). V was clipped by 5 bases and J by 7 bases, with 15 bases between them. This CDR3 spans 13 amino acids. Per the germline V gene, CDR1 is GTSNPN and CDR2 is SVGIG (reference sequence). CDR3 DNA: TGTGCCTGGGACACGGGGGGTGGCCAGCCCCAGCATTTT. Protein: CAWDTGGGQPQHF.

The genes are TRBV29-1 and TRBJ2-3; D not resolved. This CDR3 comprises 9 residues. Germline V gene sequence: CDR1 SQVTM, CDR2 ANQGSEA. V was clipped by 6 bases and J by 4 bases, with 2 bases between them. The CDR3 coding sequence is TGCAGCGTGTCAGATACGCAGTATTTT. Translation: CSVSDTQYF.

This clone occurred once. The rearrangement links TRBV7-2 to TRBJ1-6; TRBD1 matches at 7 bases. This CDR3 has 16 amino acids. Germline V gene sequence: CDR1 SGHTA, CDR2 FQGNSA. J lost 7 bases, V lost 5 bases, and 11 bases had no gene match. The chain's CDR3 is CASSRGGGTENSPLHF. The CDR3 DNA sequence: TGTGCCAGCAGCCGAGGGGGCGGGACAGAAAATTCACCCCTCCACTTT.

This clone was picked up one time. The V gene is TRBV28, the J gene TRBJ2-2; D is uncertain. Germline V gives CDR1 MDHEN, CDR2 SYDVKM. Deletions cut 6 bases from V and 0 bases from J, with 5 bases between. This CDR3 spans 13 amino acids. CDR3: CASRGSNTGELFF. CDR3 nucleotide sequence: TGTGCCAGCAGGGGATCGAACACCGGGGAGCTGTTTTTT.

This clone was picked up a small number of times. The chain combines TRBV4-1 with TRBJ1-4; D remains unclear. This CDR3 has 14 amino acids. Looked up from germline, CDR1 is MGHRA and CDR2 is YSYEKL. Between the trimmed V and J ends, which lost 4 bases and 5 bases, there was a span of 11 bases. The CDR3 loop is CASSLGPLNEKLFF. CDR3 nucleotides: TGCGCCAGCAGCCTTGGACCGCTCAATGAAAAACTGTTTTTT.

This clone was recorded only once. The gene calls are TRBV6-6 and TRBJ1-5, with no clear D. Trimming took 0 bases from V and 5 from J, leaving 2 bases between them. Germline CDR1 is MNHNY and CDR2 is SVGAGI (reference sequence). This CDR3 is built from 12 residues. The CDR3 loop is CASSYSDQPQHF. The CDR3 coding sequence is TGTGCCAGCAGTTACTCGGATCAGCCCCAGCATTTT.

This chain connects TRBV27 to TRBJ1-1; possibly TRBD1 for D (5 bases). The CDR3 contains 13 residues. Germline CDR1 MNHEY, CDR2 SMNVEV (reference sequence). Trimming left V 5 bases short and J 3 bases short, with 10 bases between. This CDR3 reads CASSDLGDTEAFF. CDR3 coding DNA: TGTGCCAGCAGTGATCTAGGGGACACTGAAGCTTTCTTT.

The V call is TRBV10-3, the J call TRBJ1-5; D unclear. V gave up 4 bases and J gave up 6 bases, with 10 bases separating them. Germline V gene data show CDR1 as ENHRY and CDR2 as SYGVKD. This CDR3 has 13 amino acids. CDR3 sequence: CAISVEEGQPQHF. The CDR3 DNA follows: TGTGCCATCAGTGTCGAAGAAGGTCAGCCCCAGCATTTT.

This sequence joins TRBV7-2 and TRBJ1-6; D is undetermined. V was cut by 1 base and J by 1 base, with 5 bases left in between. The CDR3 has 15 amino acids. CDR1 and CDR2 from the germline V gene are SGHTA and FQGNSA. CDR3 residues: CASSLGLSYNSPLHF. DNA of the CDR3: TGTGCCAGCAGCTTAGGGTTGTCCTATAATTCACCCCTCCACTTT.

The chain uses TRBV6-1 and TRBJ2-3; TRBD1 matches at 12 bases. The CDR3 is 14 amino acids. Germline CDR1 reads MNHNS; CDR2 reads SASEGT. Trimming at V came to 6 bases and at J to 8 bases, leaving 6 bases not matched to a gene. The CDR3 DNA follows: TGTGCCAGCAGCTTGGGACAGGGGGCCTCTACGCAGTATTTT. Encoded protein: CASSLGQGASTQYF.

The CDR3 sequence is CASSESTRGTQHF. CDR3 nucleotides: TGCGCCAGCAGTGAGTCGACTCGGGGGACCCAGCATTTT. The chain recombines TRBV10-2 with TRBJ1-5, with D perhaps TRBD1 (5 bases). This CDR3 contains 13 residues. Per germline, CDR1 WSHSY and CDR2 SAAADI. Trimming shortened V by 0 bases and J by 11 bases, and 11 bases separated the two germline ends.

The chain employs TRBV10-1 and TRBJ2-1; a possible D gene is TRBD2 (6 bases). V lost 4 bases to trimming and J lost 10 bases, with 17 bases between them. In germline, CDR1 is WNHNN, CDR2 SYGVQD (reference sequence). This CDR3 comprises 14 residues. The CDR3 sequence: CASSGLGSSAEQFF. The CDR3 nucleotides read TGCGCCAGCAGTGGACTAGGGTCCTCCGCCGAGCAGTTCTTC.

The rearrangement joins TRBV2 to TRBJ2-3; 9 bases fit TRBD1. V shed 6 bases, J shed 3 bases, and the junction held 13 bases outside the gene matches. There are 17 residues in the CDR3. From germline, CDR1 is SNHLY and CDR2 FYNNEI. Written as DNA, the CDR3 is TGTGCCAGCAGGGGCCGGACAGGGGAAAAAGGGACAGATACGCAGTATTTT. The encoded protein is CASRGRTGEKGTDTQYF.

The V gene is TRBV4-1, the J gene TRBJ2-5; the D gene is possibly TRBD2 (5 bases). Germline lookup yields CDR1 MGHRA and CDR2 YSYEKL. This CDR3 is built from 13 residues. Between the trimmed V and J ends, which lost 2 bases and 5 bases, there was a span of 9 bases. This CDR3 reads CASSQWRGETQYF. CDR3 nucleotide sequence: TGCGCCAGCAGCCAATGGAGAGGGGAGACCCAGTACTTC.